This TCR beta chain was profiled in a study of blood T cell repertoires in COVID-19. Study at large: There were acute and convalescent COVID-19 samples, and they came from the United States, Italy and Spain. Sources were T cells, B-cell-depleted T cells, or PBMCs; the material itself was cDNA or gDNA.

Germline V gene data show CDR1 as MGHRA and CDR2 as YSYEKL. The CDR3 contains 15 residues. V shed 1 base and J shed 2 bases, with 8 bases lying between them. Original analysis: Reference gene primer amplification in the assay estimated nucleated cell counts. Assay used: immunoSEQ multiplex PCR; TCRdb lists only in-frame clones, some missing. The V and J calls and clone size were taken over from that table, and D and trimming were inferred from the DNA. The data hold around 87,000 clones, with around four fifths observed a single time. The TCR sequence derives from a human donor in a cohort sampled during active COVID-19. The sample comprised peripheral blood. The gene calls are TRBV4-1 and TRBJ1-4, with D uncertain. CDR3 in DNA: TGCGCCAGCAGCCAAGTGGAGGGTACTAATGAAAAACTGTTTTTT. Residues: CASSQVEGTNEKLFF.